This entry lists 22 T cell receptor beta chains sequenced from one sample in a study of blood T cell repertoires in COVID-19. The data were produced by immunoSEQ multiplex PCR, yet TCRdb's version contains in-frame clones alone and is incomplete. The sample has about 44,000 clones, around 92% seen once. Sequencing was carried out using peripheral blood. The receptors derive from a human donor in a cohort sampled during active COVID-19.

The chain employs TRBV18 and TRBJ2-5; D ambiguous. The CDR3 covers 14 residues. Per the germline V gene, CDR1 is KGHSH and CDR2 is LQKENI. Between the trimmed V and J ends, which lost 3 bases and 3 bases, there was a span of 11 bases. CDR3 nucleotides: TGTGCCAGCTCACCGCGGCGGCGCGAAGAGACCCAGTACTTC. Residues: CASSPRRREETQYF.

The chain links TRBV9 to TRBJ2-3; tentatively, D is TRBD2 (5 bases). The CDR3 has 14 amino acids. Trimming stripped 0 bases from V and 6 bases from J, with 11 bases between. Germline lookup yields CDR1 SGDLS and CDR2 YYNGEE. The CDR3 loop reads CASSVAPGEDTQYF. The CDR3 DNA sequence: TGTGCCAGCAGCGTAGCTCCCGGGGAGGATACGCAGTATTTT. The full variable domain, rest sourced from reference TRBV9 and TRBJ2-3, is DSGVTQTPKHLITATGQRVTLRCSPRSGDLSVYWYQQSLDQGLQFLIQYYNGEERAKGNILERFSAQQFPDLHSELNLSSLELGDSALYFCASSVAPGEDTQYFGPGTRLTVL.

V and J are TRBV9 and TRBJ2-1, with 15 bases fitting TRBD2. From germline, CDR1 is SGDLS and CDR2 YYNGEE. The CDR3 has 18 amino acids. V lost 3 bases to trimming and J lost 0 bases; unmatched junction nucleotides: 4. The CDR3 reads CASSAGLAGGVSYNEQFF. CDR3 coding DNA: TGTGCCAGCAGCGCGGGACTAGCGGGAGGAGTCTCCTACAATGAGCAGTTCTTC.

The chain recombines TRBV6-5 with TRBJ1-5; no clear D. Trimming cost V 4 bases and J 0 bases, with 13 bases left between them. The CDR3 is made up of 16 amino acids. CDR1 and CDR2 from the germline V gene are MNHEY and SVGAGI. The CDR3 here is CASSLKKGLSNQPQHF. In DNA form, the CDR3 reads TGTGCCAGCAGTTTAAAAAAAGGACTTAGCAATCAGCCCCAGCATTTT.

This clone was picked up one time. The genes are TRBV5-5 and TRBJ2-7; unclear D gene. This CDR3 contains 13 residues. The ends were cut back, 0 bases at V and 2 bases at J, with 6 bases in the middle. CDR1 and CDR2 (germline): SGHKS, YYEKEE (reference sequence). The CDR3 loop is CASSLEQPYEQYF. In DNA form, the CDR3 reads TGTGCCAGCAGCTTGGAACAGCCCTACGAGCAGTACTTC.

This clone was recorded once. This chain joins TRBV7-2 and TRBJ2-7, with 10 bases matching TRBD2. CDR1 and CDR2 (germline): SGHTA, FQGNSA. V was pared by 2 bases and J by 4 bases, with 5 bases of the junction left unmatched. The CDR3 is 15 amino acids. CDR3 region: CASSLQLAGNYEQYF. DNA of the CDR3: TGTGCCAGCAGCTTACAACTAGCGGGAAATTACGAGCAGTACTTC.

This chain links TRBV5-4 with TRBJ2-5, with 7 bases aligning to TRBD2. The CDR3 is 15 amino acids. Germline lookup yields CDR1 SGHNT and CDR2 YYREEE (reference sequence). The junction had 13 bases not matched to a gene; V was cut back by 4 bases and J by 7 bases. CDR3 sequence: CASSLGGQGGGTQYF. In DNA form, the CDR3 reads TGTGCCAGCAGCCTCGGAGGGCAGGGCGGGGGGACCCAGTACTTC.

The V call is TRBV4-2, the J call TRBJ2-2; possible D gene TRBD1, 5 bases. The CDR3 is made up of 15 amino acids. The V gene lost 6 bases and the J gene lost 0 bases, with 11 bases spanning the gap. CDR1 and CDR2 from the germline V gene are LGHNA and YNFKEQ. The CDR3 spells CASSHSGTNTGELFF. The CDR3 nucleotides are TGTGCCAGCAGTCACTCAGGGACGAACACCGGGGAGCTGTTTTTT.

The rearrangement links TRBV5-6 to TRBJ1-1, with unresolved D. The CDR3 is 15 amino acids. CDR1 and CDR2 (germline): SGHDT, YYEEEE. The germline V and J ends were trimmed by 2 bases and 6 bases, with 17 bases remaining between them. The CDR3 sequence: CASSFGIEGRAEAFF. The CDR3 DNA is TGTGCCAGCAGCTTTGGGATAGAGGGAAGGGCTGAAGCTTTCTTT.

The V call is TRBV4-1, the J call TRBJ1-1; possibly TRBD1 for D (5 bases). V was shortened by 6 bases and J by 0 bases, with 17 bases between the two germline ends. Per germline, CDR1 MGHRA and CDR2 YSYEKL. The CDR3 has 16 amino acids. CDR3 sequence reads: CASREEGRGMNTEAFF. The CDR3 bases are TGCGCCAGCAGGGAGGAGGGTAGGGGCATGAACACTGAAGCTTTCTTT.

This rearrangement joins TRBV10-3 to TRBJ2-1; TRBD2 agrees at 14 bases. Trimming took 4 bases from V and 3 from J; bases not matched to a gene: 2. This CDR3 comprises 16 residues. Germline CDR1 reads ENHRY; CDR2 reads SYGVKD. CDR3 in DNA: TGTGCCATCAGTGGACTAGCGGGGGGGGACTACAATGAGCAGTTCTTC. Its protein product is CAISGLAGGDYNEQFF.

This chain links TRBV18 with TRBJ2-7, with 9 bases fitting TRBD2. The CDR3 totals 16 residues. Germline V gene lookup returns CDR1 KGHSH and CDR2 LQKENI. Trimming took 0 bases from V and 4 from J; bases not matched to a gene: 7. CDR3 in DNA: TGTGCCAGCTCACCACCCGGACTAGCGAGTAAATACGAGCAGTACTTC. Translated, it gives CASSPPGLASKYEQYF.

This sequence joins TRBV28 and TRBJ1-2; D may be TRBD1 (5 bases). The V end was cut by 6 bases, the J end by 9 bases, with 8 bases between. Germline assignment: CDR1 MDHEN and CDR2 SYDVKM. This CDR3 has 10 amino acids. This CDR3 is CASSRTSYTF. In DNA, the CDR3 is TGTGCCAGCAGCCGGACAAGCTACACCTTC.

The chain uses TRBV19 and TRBJ1-4, with D tentatively TRBD1 (5 bases). The CDR3 has 16 amino acids. Trimming took 5 bases from V and 3 from J, leaving 16 bases between them. Per the germline V gene, CDR1 is LNHDA and CDR2 is SQIVND (reference sequence). The CDR3 sequence: CASSQGSSGANEKLFF. CDR3 nucleotides: TGTGCCAGTAGTCAAGGTTCTTCGGGGGCTAATGAAAAACTGTTTTTT. Filled out from reference TRBV19 and TRBJ1-4, the complete variable domain reads DGGITQSPKYLFRKEGQNVTLSCEQNLNHDAMYWYRQDPGQGLRLIYYSQIVNDFQKGDIAEGYSVSREKKESFPLTVTSAQKNPTAFYLCASSQGSSGANEKLFFGSGTQLSVL.

V is TRBV5-1 and J is TRBJ1-3; 8 positions agree with TRBD1. In germline, CDR1 is SGHRS, CDR2 YFSETQ. V lost 3 bases, J lost 3 bases, and 5 bases stayed unmatched. The CDR3 has 15 amino acids. CDR3 sequence reads: CASSYGTGGGNTIYF. CDR3 coding DNA: TGCGCCAGCAGCTACGGGACAGGAGGTGGAAACACCATATATTTT. The full variable domain, with the rest looked up from reference TRBV5-1 and TRBJ1-3, is KAGVTQTPRYLIKTRGQQVTLSCSPISGHRSVSWYQQTPGQGLQFLFEYFSETQRNKGNFPGRFSGRQFSNSRSEMNVSTLELGDSALYLCASSYGTGGGNTIYFGEGSWLTVV.

The V call is TRBV20-1, the J call TRBJ2-1; maybe TRBD2 (5 bases). Germline V gene sequence: CDR1 DFQATT, CDR2 SNEGSKA (reference sequence). Between the trimmed V and J ends, which lost 3 bases and 4 bases, there was a span of 7 bases. This CDR3 has 12 amino acids. This CDR3 is CSASREYNEQFF. The CDR3 nucleotides read TGCAGTGCTAGTAGGGAGTACAATGAGCAGTTCTTC.

This rearrangement joins TRBV27 to TRBJ1-1; weak D call: TRBD1 (6 bases). Germline assignment: CDR1 MNHEY and CDR2 SMNVEV (reference sequence). V was cut by 0 bases and J by 8 bases, with 16 bases left in between. This CDR3 has 15 residues. The DNA of the CDR3 is TGTGCCAGCAGTTTATCCGCCGGGACACATAAAGAAGCTTTCTTT. It codes for CASSLSAGTHKEAFF.

This sequence joins TRBV5-1 and TRBJ2-7, with 8 bases lining up with TRBD2. V gave up 7 bases and J gave up 5 bases; unmatched junction bases: 8. The germline V gene encodes CDR1 SGHRS and CDR2 YFSETQ. This CDR3 is 13 amino acids long. The CDR3 DNA sequence: TGCGCCAGCCGGCCGACTAGCGAACACGAGCAGTACTTC. It translates to CASRPTSEHEQYF.

CDR3 loop: CASSSSGRAMDEQFF. In nucleotides, the CDR3 is TGTGCCAGCAGCTCTAGCGGGAGGGCGATGGATGAGCAGTTCTTC. V and J are TRBV28 and TRBJ2-1; TRBD2 agrees at 12 bases. V lost 6 bases to trimming and J lost 8 bases; unmatched junction nucleotides: 8. Germline assignment: CDR1 MDHEN and CDR2 SYDVKM. The CDR3 is 15 residues long.

This clone is a singleton in its sample. The chain couples TRBV5-1 to TRBJ2-5, with a weak D call TRBD1 (5 bases). The CDR3 is 18 amino acids. Germline CDR1 SGHRS, CDR2 YFSETQ. V was pared by 0 bases and J by 5 bases, with 23 bases between. CDR3 in DNA: TGCGCCAGCAGCTTGGGCAAGGGGTGGCCAGTTTGGGATGAGACCCAGTACTTC. It specifies CASSLGKGWPVWDETQYF.

V gene TRBV29-1 combines with J gene TRBJ1-1; D is perhaps TRBD1 (5 bases). The V gene's germline CDR1 is SQVTM and CDR2 ANQGSEA. CDR3 length equals 15 residues. V was clipped by 2 bases and J by 4 bases, with 17 bases between them. The DNA for the CDR3 is TGCAGCGTTGAACCATTCGGGGGGATGAGCACTGAAGCTTTCTTT. Translating it yields CSVEPFGGMSTEAFF.

The DNA for the CDR3 is TGTGCCAGCAGCTTAAATTCCAAAGAGACCCAGTACTTC. It yields the protein CASSLNSKETQYF. The chain couples TRBV11-3 to TRBJ2-5; D gene uncertain. This CDR3 contains 13 residues. Trimming shortened V by 2 bases and J by 3 bases, and 7 bases separated the two germline ends. Germline V CDR1 and CDR2: SGHNT, YENEEA.